This TCR beta chain appears in the sequencing data of a study of T cell clonality in common variable immunodeficiency. Trimming removed 0 bases from V and 6 bases from J, with 3 bases in between. The germline V gene encodes CDR1 SGHVS and CDR2 FQNEAQ. CDR3 length equals 11 residues. This clone was seen at least ten times. The CDR3 is cut off 3 residues early in the read; its end comes from the germline J gene. Produced via immunoSEQ multiplex PCR; TCRdb's table is partial and in-frame only. The profile covers about 81,000 clones, none occurring a single time. This sequence joins TRBV7-8 and TRBJ2-7; D unresolved. This receptor was taken from a person between 18 and 69 years old in good health. Sequenced: peripheral blood mononuclear cells. The CDR3 region is CASSLALEQYF. Partial CDR3 DNA: TGTGCCAGCAGCTTAGCTCTCGAG.